This entry lists 22 T cell receptor beta chains sequenced from one sample in a study of Tregs in tolerant kidney transplant recipients. Measured with immunoSEQ multiplex PCR; TCRdb has only the in-frame clones, and not every one. The sample carries around 230,000 clones, about 80% recorded once. The sequenced material came from CD4+ T cells from blood. These receptors were taken from a human donor in good health.

V and J are TRBV5-6 and TRBJ1-1, with D perhaps TRBD1 (6 bases). Germline CDR1 SGHDT, CDR2 YYEEEE. This CDR3 is 16 amino acids long. The V end lost 2 bases, the J end lost 1 base, and 15 bases lay between the germline ends. The CDR3 coding sequence is TGTGCCAGCAGCTTACGACAGGCCCTAGGGAACACTGAAGCTTTCTTT. Translated: CASSLRQALGNTEAFF.

This clone was observed a handful of times. This chain joins TRBV6-1 and TRBJ1-1, with 7 bases fitting TRBD1. There are 16 residues in the CDR3. V gave up 3 bases and J gave up 1 base; unmatched junction bases: 8. In germline, CDR1 is MNHNS, CDR2 SASEGT. CDR3 region: CASSDAGQTTNTEAFF. As DNA, the CDR3 is TGTGCCAGCAGTGATGCGGGACAGACTACGAACACTGAAGCTTTCTTT.

The chain is built from TRBV19 and TRBJ1-3; D is perhaps TRBD1 (6 bases). The length of the CDR3 is 14 residues. CDR1 and CDR2 (germline): LNHDA, SQIVND (reference sequence). V was shortened by 6 bases and J by 3 bases, with 12 bases between the two germline ends. CDR3 DNA: TGTGCCAGTAGCTTTACAGGGTTTGGAAACACCATATATTTT. It encodes CASSFTGFGNTIYF.

This clone was recorded only once. One end of the junction is discordant with germline, which a read error may explain. The chain carries TRBV6-1 and TRBJ1-2; 8 positions agree with TRBD1. The CDR3 is 16 residues long. Germline V lookup: CDR1 MNHNS, CDR2 SASEGT. The CDR3 DNA is TGTGCCAGCAGTCAAGCCCCGGGACAGGAGAACTATGGCTACACCTTC. Its translation: CASSQAPGQENYGYTF.

The V gene is TRBV23-1, the J gene TRBJ1-5; weak D call: TRBD1 (5 bases). TRBV23-1 is known as an ORF, though its function is uncertain. Between the trimmed V and J ends, which lost 10 bases and 6 bases, there was a span of 16 bases. The CDR3 is made up of 13 amino acids. The CDR3 DNA reads as TGCGCCAACGATTTAGGGGTGGGTCAGCCCCAGCATTTT. It yields the protein CANDLGVGQPQHF.

The chain links TRBV6-5 to TRBJ2-1, with 14 bases fitting TRBD2. From germline, CDR1 is MNHEY and CDR2 SVGAGI. This CDR3 comprises 15 residues. V shed 7 bases, J shed 7 bases, and the junction held 6 bases outside the gene matches. CDR3 protein: CASTRGTSGSNEQFF. The CDR3 nucleotides read TGTGCCAGCACCAGGGGGACTAGCGGGAGTAATGAGCAGTTCTTC.

The CDR3, as DNA: TGTGCCAGCAGCGCCAGCAGCAATCAGCCCCAGCATTTT. Translating it yields CASSASSNQPQHF. The chain is built from TRBV7-3 and TRBJ1-5; D remains ambiguous. Trimming removed 5 bases from V and 1 base from J, with 6 bases in between. The CDR3 is 13 amino acids. Germline CDR1 and CDR2: SGHTA and FQGTGA. Full variable domain (remainder filled in from reference TRBV7-3 and TRBJ1-5): GAGVSQTPSNKVTEKGKYVELRCDPISGHTALYWYRQSLGQGPEFLIYFQGTGAADDSGLPNDRFFAVRPEGSVSTLKIQRTERGDSAVYLCASSASSNQPQHFGDGTRLSIL.

The V and J genes are TRBV6-6 and TRBJ2-5; D is ambiguous. Germline V gene sequence: CDR1 MNHNY, CDR2 SVGAGI (reference sequence). V lost 3 bases and J 4 bases, leaving 15 bases between the germline ends. The CDR3 length is 15 residues. CDR3 nucleotide sequence: TGTGCCAGCAGTTATACCCTTGGGAAGTTAGAGACCCAGTACTTC. It translates to CASSYTLGKLETQYF.

The J gene is TRBJ1-2, the V gene TRBV14; 7 bases match TRBD1. This CDR3 comprises 15 residues. CDR1 is SGHDN, CDR2 FVKESK, per germline. V lost 1 base, J lost 3 bases, and 5 bases stayed unmatched. In DNA form, the CDR3 reads TGTGCCAGCAGCCAAGGACAGGGCATGGACTATGGCTACACCTTC. Translated, it gives CASSQGQGMDYGYTF.

The chain links TRBV11-2 to TRBJ2-7; maybe TRBD2 (5 bases). This CDR3 has 14 amino acids. The V end lost 6 bases, the J end lost 1 base, and 13 bases lay between the germline ends. Germline V gene lookup returns CDR1 SGHAT and CDR2 FQNNGV. CDR3 in amino acids: CASRKNPGSYEQYF. The CDR3 DNA reads as TGTGCCAGCAGAAAAAATCCGGGATCCTACGAGCAGTACTTC.

The chain has TRBV6-6 and TRBJ2-2, with D unclear. V lost 6 bases and J lost 3, with 11 bases in between. There are 14 residues in the CDR3. Germline-derived CDR1 and CDR2 are MNHNY and SVGAGI (reference sequence). CDR3 in amino acids: CASSSPADTGELFF. CDR3 DNA sequence: TGTGCCAGCAGCTCCCCGGCGGACACCGGGGAGCTGTTTTTT.

This clone was seen a single time. The chain links TRBV18 to TRBJ1-6; D remains unclear. CDR3 length: 15 residues. Deletions cut 2 bases from V and 0 bases from J, with 5 bases between. CDR1 is KGHSH and CDR2 is LQKENI in the germline V gene. For the CDR3, the DNA is TGTGCCAGCTCACCAGAGTTCTCCTATAATTCACCCCTCCACTTT. Translating gives CASSPEFSYNSPLHF. Variable domain in full (rest from reference TRBV18 and TRBJ1-6): NAGVMQNPRHLVRRRGQEARLRCSPMKGHSHVYWYRQLPEEGLKFMVYLQKENIIDESGMPKERFSAEFPKEGPSILRIQQVVRGDSAAYFCASSPEFSYNSPLHFGNGTRLTVT.

The CDR3 bases are TGTGCCAGCAGCCCCGGGATCTCTGGGGCCAACGTCCTGACTTTC. Amino acids: CASSPGISGANVLTF. The chain employs TRBV14 and TRBJ2-6, with a weak D call TRBD2 (5 bases). CDR3 length: 15 amino acids. Between the trimmed V and J ends, which lost 4 bases and 0 bases, there was a span of 7 bases. CDR1 and CDR2 from the germline V gene are SGHDN and FVKESK.

J is TRBJ2-5 and V is TRBV27; no firm D call. Germline CDR1 reads MNHEY; CDR2 reads SMNVEV (reference sequence). The CDR3 runs to 13 residues. Trimming pared 5 bases from V and 5 bases from J, leaving 12 bases between. CDR3 DNA sequence: TGTGCCAGCAGTCGCGAGATGGGGGAGACCCAGTACTTC. Protein product: CASSREMGETQYF.

The table lists this clone with a count of one. The J gene is TRBJ2-7, the V gene TRBV2, with TRBD1 matching over 10 bases. Trimming took 7 bases from V and 3 from J; bases not matched to a gene: 9. The CDR3 runs to 15 residues. Germline loops: CDR1 SNHLY, CDR2 FYNNEI. Here the CDR3 DNA reads TGTGCCAGCACCCGAGAGGGGACAGGGGTCTACGAGCAGTACTTC. Its protein is CASTREGTGVYEQYF.

The chain is built from TRBV19 and TRBJ1-1; TRBD1 matches 8 bases. V trimming: 7 bases; J trimming: 2 bases; junction bases outside the gene matches: 9. The CDR3 has 15 amino acids. CDR1 LNHDA and CDR2 SQIVND come from the germline V gene (reference sequence). The CDR3 DNA is TGTGCCAGTATGAGGGACAGGCAAACCAACACTGAAGCTTTCTTT. Protein product: CASMRDRQTNTEAFF.

The chain employs TRBV21-1 and TRBJ2-5; TRBD1 reflects the table's D call only, with no check against the DNA. TRBV21-1 is flagged as a pseudogene. The CDR3 contains 14 residues. This CDR3 reads CASSKATSQETQYF. The CDR3 DNA sequence: TGTGCCAGCAGCAAAGCAACCAGTCAAGAGACCCAGTACTTC.

The chain links TRBV20-1 to TRBJ2-7; possible D gene TRBD2, 5 bases. The length of the CDR3 is 11 residues. The V gene's germline CDR1 is DFQATT and CDR2 SNEGSKA (reference sequence). Trimming took 6 bases from V and 6 from J, leaving 12 bases between them. CDR3 residues: CSAEGPGEQYF. In DNA, the CDR3 is TGCAGTGCCGAGGGTCCCGGCGAGCAGTACTTC.

J is TRBJ1-2 and V is TRBV6-6; D is undetermined. In germline, CDR1 is MNHNY, CDR2 SVGAGI (reference sequence). This CDR3 spans 14 amino acids. V dropped 8 bases and J dropped 3 bases, with 16 bases sitting between them. CDR3 amino acids: CASHLLHPHYGYTF. CDR3 bases: TGTGCCAGCCACCTCCTTCATCCTCACTATGGCTACACCTTC.

The chain employs TRBV6-5 and TRBJ2-7; tentatively, D is TRBD2 (5 bases). This CDR3 is built from 14 residues. In germline, CDR1 is MNHEY, CDR2 SVGAGI. V was pared by 0 bases and J by 5 bases, with 11 bases between. CDR3 residues: CASSYSRAPNEQYF. The CDR3 DNA reads as TGTGCCAGCAGTTACTCGAGGGCCCCCAACGAGCAGTACTTC.

The gene calls are TRBV30 and TRBJ1-1, with D possibly TRBD1 on 6 matching bases. The length of the CDR3 is 14 residues. V was trimmed by 8 bases and J by 0 bases, leaving 16 bases between them. Germline lookup yields CDR1 GTSNPN and CDR2 SVGIG (reference sequence). The DNA for the CDR3 is TGTGCCGGAATAATCAGGGGCCTGAACACTGAAGCTTTCTTT. This gives the protein CAGIIRGLNTEAFF.

This chain joins TRBV2 and TRBJ2-1, with D unresolved. The CDR3 length is 13 residues. Germline loops: CDR1 SNHLY, CDR2 FYNNEI. Trimming shortened V by 6 bases and J by 11 bases, and 17 bases separated the two germline ends. This CDR3 is CASSAGEWSQQFF. DNA for the CDR3: TGTGCCAGCAGCGCCGGAGAATGGTCTCAGCAGTTCTTC.